The 16 T cell receptor beta chains reported below all come from one sample, sequenced in a study of cytomegalovirus exposure and HLA in healthy donors. Profiled with immunoSEQ multiplex PCR; TCRdb holds only in-frame clones, not every one. The sample has under 200,000 clones; under 95% are singletons. Sequencing was done on a sample of PBMCs. The receptor set was obtained from a young woman in good health and CMV-seropositive.

V is TRBV9 and J is TRBJ2-1; 7 nucleotides agree with TRBD2. The CDR3 consists of 14 residues. From germline, CDR1 is SGDLS and CDR2 YYNGEE. The J segment lost 6 bases and the V segment lost 4 bases, leaving 7 bases of the junction unmatched. CDR3 bases: TGTGCCAGCAGCCCCACGGGAGGCCTCAATGAGCAGTTCTTC. This sequence encodes CASSPTGGLNEQFF.

The V gene is TRBV2, the J gene TRBJ2-3; 9 nucleotides line up with TRBD2. Germline V gene sequence: CDR1 SNHLY, CDR2 FYNNEI. This CDR3 region has 15 residues. Trimming at V came to 6 bases and at J to 4 bases, leaving 8 bases not matched to a gene. The CDR3 coding sequence is TGTGCCAGCAGCGCCTCTAGCGGGAAAGCAGATACGCAGTATTTT. Amino acids: CASSASSGKADTQYF.

The chain combines TRBV19 with TRBJ2-1; 11 bases map to TRBD2. With 4 bases clipped from V and 4 bases from J, the junction kept 6 bases outside the gene matches. Looked up from germline, CDR1 is LNHDA and CDR2 is SQIVND (reference sequence). The CDR3 has 16 residues. The CDR3 DNA sequence: TGTGCCAGTAGTACCCGACTAGCGGGACGTTACAATGAGCAGTTCTTC. Its translation: CASSTRLAGRYNEQFF.

This clone was recorded once. The chain couples TRBV13 to TRBJ2-1; 10 bases align to TRBD2. CDR1 and CDR2 (germline): PRHDT, FYEKMQ (reference sequence). The V and J ends lost 3 bases and 5 bases, in that order; junction bases with no gene match: 1. The CDR3 covers 14 residues. CDR3 sequence reads: CASSFTSGDNEQFF. In nucleotides, the CDR3 is TGTGCCAGCAGCTTTACTAGCGGGGACAATGAGCAGTTCTTC. Drawing the rest from reference TRBV13 and TRBJ2-1, the complete variable domain is AAGVIQSPRHLIKEKRETATLKCYPIPRHDTVYWYQQGPGQDPQFLISFYEKMQSDKGSIPDRFSAQQFSDYHSELNMSSLELGDSALYFCASSFTSGDNEQFFGPGTRLTVL.

The rearrangement uses TRBV5-1 and TRBJ2-2; the D gene is possibly TRBD1 (7 bases). The CDR3 extends over 15 amino acids. Trimming took 4 bases from V and 5 from J, leaving 15 bases between them. Germline V gives CDR1 SGHRS, CDR2 YFSETQ. The DNA for the CDR3 is TGCGCCAGCAGCCGAGACAGGGAGGAAACCGGGGAGCTGTTTTTT. Residues: CASSRDREETGELFF.

The V call is TRBV6-4, the J call TRBJ2-2, with TRBD1 matching over 7 bases. With V trimmed by 0 bases and J by 4 bases, 2 bases remained unmatched. This CDR3 has 15 residues. Germline V lookup: CDR1 MRHNA, CDR2 SNTAGT. The CDR3 is CASSDSTGATGELFF. As DNA, the CDR3 is TGTGCCAGCAGTGACTCAACAGGGGCCACCGGGGAGCTGTTTTTT.

V is TRBV10-3 and J is TRBJ1-1; 10 bases are a match to TRBD1. CDR3 length: 13 residues. The V segment lost 4 bases and the J segment 4 bases; nucleotides outside the gene matches: 0. Germline lookup yields CDR1 ENHRY and CDR2 SYGVKD. CDR3 residues: CAISGTGGTEAFF. The CDR3 coding sequence is TGTGCCATCAGTGGGACAGGGGGCACTGAAGCTTTCTTT.

This chain uses TRBV11-2 with TRBJ1-1; the D is unclear. Germline values: CDR1 SGHAT, CDR2 FQNNGV. V shed 7 bases and J shed 5 bases, with 20 bases lying between them. CDR3 size: 15 residues. DNA of the CDR3: TGTGCCAGCAACCCCCCGGGGAGTTTGGGGACTGAAGCTTTCTTT. Amino acid sequence: CASNPPGSLGTEAFF.

This rearrangement joins TRBV5-1 to TRBJ1-2; the match to TRBD1 covers 9 bases. V gave up 4 bases and J gave up 5 bases; unmatched junction bases: 15. This CDR3 spans 17 amino acids. Germline-derived CDR1 and CDR2 are SGHRS and YFSETQ. The CDR3 here is CASSPTSRDRVWYGYTF. Here the CDR3 DNA reads TGCGCCAGCAGCCCAACGTCCCGGGACAGGGTTTGGTATGGCTACACCTTC.

The V and J genes are TRBV27 and TRBJ2-1; 9 bases line up with TRBD2. J lost 8 bases, V lost 1 base, and 9 bases had no gene match. CDR3 length equals 16 residues. The V gene's germline CDR1 is MNHEY and CDR2 SMNVEV (reference sequence). This chain's CDR3 is CASSLLVAGGMDEQFF. CDR3 in DNA: TGTGCCAGCAGTTTATTGGTTGCGGGAGGGATGGATGAGCAGTTCTTC.

The chain carries TRBV7-2 and TRBJ2-7; 9 bases are a match to TRBD2. Germline CDR1 SGHTA, CDR2 FQGNSA. Unmatched junction bases numbered 8, after V lost 5 bases and J lost 9 bases. The length of the CDR3 is 13 residues. CDR3 loop: CASSPGGTSRQYF. CDR3 sequence (DNA): TGTGCCAGCAGCCCCGGGGGGACTAGCAGGCAGTACTTC. The full variable domain, completed using reference TRBV7-2 and TRBJ2-7, is GAGVSQSPSNKVTEKGKDVELRCDPISGHTALYWYRQSLGQGLEFLIYFQGNSAPDKSGLPSDRFSAERTGGSVSTLTIQRTQQEDSAVYLCASSPGGTSRQYFGPGTRLTVT.

This CDR3 reads CASSFLSETTNEKLFF. The CDR3 DNA reads TGTGCCAGCAGCTTCCTATCGGAGACAACTAATGAAAAACTGTTTTTT. The chain links TRBV7-6 to TRBJ1-4; D is unresolved. Per germline, CDR1 SGHVS and CDR2 FNYEAQ. Trimming removed 3 bases at V and 0 bases at J, with 11 bases between. The CDR3 is 16 amino acids.

This chain uses TRBV2 with TRBJ2-2; TRBD2 matches 9 bases. Germline CDR1 is SNHLY and CDR2 is FYNNEI. The CDR3 extends over 17 amino acids. V lost 5 bases to trimming and J lost 1 base; unmatched junction nucleotides: 8. CDR3 sequence: CASSPLPAGGNTGELFF. The DNA for the CDR3 is TGTGCCAGCAGTCCCCTTCCAGCGGGGGGGAACACCGGGGAGCTGTTTTTT.

The chain combines TRBV18 with TRBJ2-7; 8 nucleotides match TRBD1. Germline CDR1 reads KGHSH; CDR2 reads LQKENI. This CDR3 has 14 residues. V shed 3 bases and J 7 bases; nucleotides not matched to a gene: 8. The chain's CDR3 is CASSPPDRDREQYF. The CDR3 nucleotides read TGTGCCAGCTCACCCCCGGACAGGGATCGAGAGCAGTACTTC.

This clone was detected once. This chain joins TRBV11-2 and TRBJ2-1; TRBD1 might be the D (5 bases). V was clipped by 3 bases and J by 8 bases, with 8 bases between them. Germline values: CDR1 SGHAT, CDR2 FQNNGV. The CDR3 covers 12 residues. Written as DNA, the CDR3 is TGTGCCAGCAGCTTTGGGGCCGATGAGCAGTTCTTC. Residues: CASSFGADEQFF.

This clone was seen a handful of times. V and J are TRBV5-4 and TRBJ2-5; no reliable D call. The CDR3 is made up of 15 amino acids. V lost 3 bases to trimming and J lost 5 bases, with 17 bases between them. CDR1 is SGHNT, CDR2 YYREEE, per germline (reference sequence). The CDR3 spells CASSSQSASRETQYF. Written as DNA, the CDR3 is TGTGCCAGCAGCTCCCAGTCGGCTAGTCGGGAGACCCAGTACTTC.